This TCR beta chain was captured by sequencing in a study of cytomegalovirus exposure and HLA in healthy donors. Overall study context: As released early, the data held 70 million to 100 million unique TCRs from HLA-typed donors.

In germline, CDR1 is SGHTA, CDR2 FQGNSA. The length of the CDR3 is 15 residues. J gave up 6 bases and V 6 bases, and 7 bases lay outside the gene matches. PCR used 60 Vbeta primers and 13 Jbeta primers. Clones were sequenced by immunoSEQ multiplex PCR, and TCRdb holds only the in-frame ones, with some missing. This table lists under 150,000 clones. This receptor was taken from a man between 40 and 49 years old in good health and CMV-seronegative. The rearrangement joins TRBV7-2 to TRBJ1-6, with 8 bases identical to TRBD1. The source material was PBMCs. CDR3 sequence: CASSLQGAINSPLHF. The CDR3 DNA follows: TGTGCCAGCAGTCTCCAGGGGGCAATTAATTCACCCCTCCACTTT.